The next 29 T cell receptor beta chains were all read from a single sample in a study of cytomegalovirus exposure and HLA in healthy donors. PCR amplification relied on 60 Vbeta primers (plus 13 Jbeta primers). The assay was immunoSEQ multiplex PCR, and TCRdb's table has in-frame clones only and misses some. Of around 100,000 clones in the sample, over 60% were seen once. Sequenced sample: PBMCs. Receptors originate from a woman aged 30 to 39 in good health and CMV-seronegative.

This clone was found a few times. The rearrangement links TRBV28 to TRBJ1-2, with TRBD1 matching over 7 bases. From germline, CDR1 is MDHEN and CDR2 SYDVKM. This CDR3 spans 14 amino acids. Losses at the gene ends were 3 bases for V and 3 bases for J; bases not matched to a gene: 4. CDR3 sequence: CASSLNRGHYGYTF. In nucleotides, the CDR3 is TGTGCCAGCAGTTTGAACAGGGGCCACTATGGCTACACCTTC.

DNA for the CDR3: TGTGCCAGCCGCGATCTAGCGGGAAGGGTAGAGACCCAGTACTTC. It translates to CASRDLAGRVETQYF. The chain is built from TRBV28 and TRBJ2-5, with 9 bases that match TRBD2. This CDR3 contains 15 residues. V shed 8 bases and J 4 bases; nucleotides not matched to a gene: 11. The germline CDR1 and CDR2 sequences are MDHEN and SYDVKM.

The rearrangement uses TRBV9 and TRBJ2-3; TRBD2 is a possible D gene (6 bases). Deletions cut 0 bases from V and 2 bases from J, with 19 bases between. This CDR3 region has 18 residues. Per the germline V gene, CDR1 is SGDLS and CDR2 is YYNGEE. The CDR3 protein is CASSVESSGLGVTDTQYF. CDR3 DNA: TGTGCCAGCAGCGTAGAATCCTCGGGACTCGGAGTCACAGATACGCAGTATTTT.

V and J are TRBV6-5 and TRBJ1-6, with D uncertain. The CDR3 consists of 15 residues. Trimming cost V 5 bases and J 7 bases, with 15 bases left between them. Per germline, CDR1 MNHEY and CDR2 SVGAGI. In DNA form, the CDR3 reads TGTGCCAGCAGTCCCAAGGGAGAAAGGAATTCACCCCTCCACTTT. Its protein is CASSPKGERNSPLHF.

The chain recombines TRBV7-2 with TRBJ2-1; 9 positions agree with TRBD2. V shed 1 base, J shed 8 bases, and the junction held 12 bases outside the gene matches. Germline CDR1 reads SGHTA; CDR2 reads FQGNSA. The CDR3 spans 17 residues. In DNA, the CDR3 is TGTGCCAGCAGCTTAGGTATTCTACGGCGGGAGGGCTATGAGCAGTTCTTC. This codes for CASSLGILRREGYEQFF.

This clone came up a few times. Other nucleotide sequences from this sample produce the same CDR3. The chain has TRBV7-9 and TRBJ1-2; D is ambiguous. The V and J ends lost 5 bases and 3 bases respectively, with 7 bases between them. Germline V gene lookup returns CDR1 SEHNR and CDR2 FQNEAQ (reference sequence). The CDR3 runs to 12 residues. Here the CDR3 reads CASSQGDYGYTF. The CDR3 nucleotides are TGTGCCAGCAGCCAAGGAGACTATGGCTACACCTTC.

The chain combines TRBV2 with TRBJ1-1; D not certain. In germline, CDR1 is SNHLY, CDR2 FYNNEI. Trimming took 5 bases from V and 3 from J, leaving 10 bases between them. The CDR3 consists of 13 residues. The CDR3 loop is CASSREEDTEAFF. The CDR3 nucleotides are TGTGCCAGCAGTAGGGAGGAGGACACTGAAGCTTTCTTT.

The CDR3 reads CASSPRTRDNEQFF. The CDR3 DNA reads as TGTGCCAGCAGCCCCCGGACTAGGGACAATGAGCAGTTCTTC. The chain combines TRBV9 with TRBJ2-1, with 7 bases matching TRBD2. J was trimmed by 5 bases and V by 4 bases; bases with no gene match: 6. CDR1 and CDR2 (germline): SGDLS, YYNGEE. The CDR3 is made up of 14 amino acids.

The V and J genes are TRBV7-9 and TRBJ2-5; 7 bases map to TRBD1. J gave up 2 bases and V 5 bases, and 2 bases lay outside the gene matches. In germline, CDR1 is SEHNR, CDR2 FQNEAQ (reference sequence). The CDR3 runs to 13 residues. For the CDR3, the DNA is TGTGCCAGCAGCCAGGGACAGCAAGAGACCCAGTACTTC. Encoded protein: CASSQGQQETQYF.

This clone was observed a single time. The chain combines TRBV30 with TRBJ1-5, with D possibly TRBD1 on 5 matching bases. CDR3 length: 13 amino acids. V lost 5 bases and J 5 bases, leaving 13 bases between the germline ends. CDR1 and CDR2 (germline): GTSNPN, SVGIG (reference sequence). For the CDR3, the DNA is TGTGCCTGGGGTATAGACAGCGATCAGCCCCAGCATTTT. Translation gives CAWGIDSDQPQHF.

Only a few counts were recorded for this clone. This chain joins TRBV27 and TRBJ1-1, with 7 nucleotides matching TRBD1. In germline, CDR1 is MNHEY, CDR2 SMNVEV (reference sequence). With 6 bases clipped from V and 1 base from J, the junction kept 5 bases outside the gene matches. This CDR3 comprises 14 residues. In DNA form, the CDR3 reads TGTGCCAGCAGCTTAAACAGGGGGAACACTGAAGCTTTCTTT. This sequence encodes CASSLNRGNTEAFF.

This chain joins TRBV9 and TRBJ2-1, with 8 positions matching TRBD2. The CDR3 is 16 amino acids. V lost 3 bases and J lost 2; bases outside the gene matches: 7. Per the germline V gene, CDR1 is SGDLS and CDR2 is YYNGEE. CDR3 sequence (DNA): TGTGCCAGCAGCGGGGGAGCGGGAGTCCCCTACAATGAGCAGTTCTTC. It is translated as CASSGGAGVPYNEQFF.

The rearrangement joins TRBV7-2 to TRBJ2-5, with D perhaps matching TRBD2 (5 bases). This CDR3 has 14 residues. Between the trimmed V and J ends, which lost 3 bases and 5 bases, there was a span of 13 bases. Germline lookup yields CDR1 SGHTA and CDR2 FQGNSA. In nucleotides, the CDR3 is TGTGCCAGCAGCTTCGAACTAGTTGGCGAGACCCAGTACTTC. Its translation: CASSFELVGETQYF.

This clone occurred a few times. The chain employs TRBV7-8 and TRBJ1-6; 7 bases fit TRBD1. V shed 5 bases, J shed 10 bases, and the junction held 8 bases outside the gene matches. CDR3 size: 14 residues. Per germline, CDR1 SGHVS and CDR2 FQNEAQ. The CDR3 sequence is CASSVSGQYSPLHF. The CDR3 DNA reads TGTGCCAGCAGCGTCTCGGGACAGTACTCACCCCTCCACTTT.

V is TRBV10-1 and J is TRBJ1-2; D possibly corresponds to TRBD1 (6 bases). The CDR3 spans 13 residues. Germline values: CDR1 WNHNN, CDR2 SYGVQD (reference sequence). Trimming cost V 0 bases and J 5 bases, with 7 bases left between them. This CDR3 reads CASSESGAYGYTF. As DNA, the CDR3 is TGCGCCAGCAGTGAGTCGGGGGCGTATGGCTACACCTTC.

The sample holds a few counts of this clone. The chain combines TRBV29-1 with TRBJ2-3, with 12 bases that match TRBD2. The V gene end was trimmed by 5 bases and the J gene end by 0 bases; junction bases not matched to a gene: 0. Germline V gene lookup returns CDR1 SQVTM and CDR2 ANQGSEA. The CDR3 has 14 amino acids. CDR3 region: CSVLAGGSTDTQYF. In DNA form, the CDR3 reads TGCAGCGTTCTAGCGGGAGGGAGCACAGATACGCAGTATTTT.

The chain has TRBV6-5 and TRBJ2-1, with D perhaps TRBD2 (7 bases). The V end lost 5 bases, the J end lost 6 bases, and 17 bases lay between the germline ends. Per the germline V gene, CDR1 is MNHEY and CDR2 is SVGAGI. This CDR3 is 15 amino acids long. The CDR3 loop reads CASSQGRVGGNEQFF. In DNA form, the CDR3 reads TGTGCCAGCAGTCAGGGGAGGGTTGGGGGCAATGAGCAGTTCTTC.

This clone was found a few times. The identical CDR3 is also encoded by other nucleotide sequences in the sample. The chain uses TRBV9 and TRBJ2-1; D is unclear. V was pared by 3 bases and J by 1 base, with 5 bases between. The germline CDR1 and CDR2 sequences are SGDLS and YYNGEE. The CDR3 has 13 residues. The CDR3 region has the DNA TGTGCCAGCAGCGAGCGATCCTACAATGAGCAGTTCTTC. Translated, it gives CASSERSYNEQFF.

This clone has more than one count but fewer than ten. The V and J genes are TRBV7-9 and TRBJ2-2; the match to TRBD2 covers 11 bases. Germline V lookup: CDR1 SEHNR, CDR2 FQNEAQ (reference sequence). The V segment lost 5 bases and the J segment 6 bases; nucleotides outside the gene matches: 8. CDR3 size: 16 residues. CDR3 in amino acids: CASSDSSGRIAGELFF. CDR3 coding DNA: TGTGCCAGCAGCGACTCTAGCGGGAGGATCGCCGGGGAGCTGTTTTTT.

This clone has just one count. The rearrangement uses TRBV18 and TRBJ1-1; D is unclear. CDR3 length equals 14 residues. The V end was cut by 2 bases, the J end by 6 bases, with 13 bases between. Germline-derived CDR1 and CDR2 are KGHSH and LQKENI. The CDR3 DNA is TGTGCCAGCTCACCAGGGTTTACGGGATCTGAAGCTTTCTTT. It is translated as CASSPGFTGSEAFF.

This chain uses TRBV28 with TRBJ2-5; a possible D gene is TRBD2 (5 bases). Per the germline V gene, CDR1 is MDHEN and CDR2 is SYDVKM. CDR3 size: 16 residues. The ends were cut back, 6 bases at V and 0 bases at J, with 17 bases in the middle. As DNA, the CDR3 is TGTGCCAGCAGCACGCGGGCTGAACCTAACCAAGAGACCCAGTACTTC. As protein: CASSTRAEPNQETQYF.

The chain employs TRBV28 and TRBJ1-5, with 8 bases aligning to TRBD1. The CDR3 totals 14 residues. Germline V gene sequence: CDR1 MDHEN, CDR2 SYDVKM. The V segment lost 5 bases and the J segment 7 bases; nucleotides outside the gene matches: 7. CDR3 DNA sequence: TGTGCCAGCAGTATTCAGGGGGCGCGGCAGCCCCAGCATTTT. It is translated as CASSIQGARQPQHF.

The chain employs TRBV7-9 and TRBJ2-7; D not resolved. The CDR3 has 13 residues. Germline values: CDR1 SEHNR, CDR2 FQNEAQ (reference sequence). V was pared by 3 bases and J by 3 bases, with 9 bases between. CDR3 bases: TGTGCCAGCAGCTTGAGTTCGAACTACGAGCAGTACTTC. Residues: CASSLSSNYEQYF.

The gene calls are TRBV27 and TRBJ2-6, with TRBD1 matching over 7 bases. Germline V gives CDR1 MNHEY, CDR2 SMNVEV (reference sequence). Trimming removed 4 bases from V and 0 bases from J; junction bases left unmatched: 9. This CDR3 comprises 18 residues. This CDR3 is CASSSPGQKLSGANVLTF. The CDR3 nucleotides read TGTGCCAGCAGTTCTCCGGGACAGAAGCTCTCTGGGGCCAACGTCCTGACTTTC. The variable domain in full, with the rest retrieved from reference TRBV27 and TRBJ2-6, is EAQVTQNPRYLITVTGKKLTVTCSQNMNHEYMSWYRQDPGLGLRQIYYSMNVEVTDKGDVPEGYKVSRKEKRNFPLILESPSPNQTSLYFCASSSPGQKLSGANVLTFGAGSRLTVL.

The V call is TRBV6-1, the J call TRBJ1-4; tentative D call: TRBD1 (5 bases). CDR3 length equals 14 residues. The V and J ends lost 7 bases and 2 bases respectively, with 11 bases between them. Looked up from germline, CDR1 is MNHNS and CDR2 is SASEGT. The CDR3 bases are TGTGCCAGCACTCAGGGCCGGACTAATGAAAAACTGTTTTTT. Its translation: CASTQGRTNEKLFF.

The CDR3 reads CASSVGLASEQYF. In DNA form, the CDR3 reads TGTGCCAGCAGCGTGGGACTAGCATCCGAGCAGTACTTC. The genes are TRBV9 and TRBJ2-7, with 9 bases aligning to TRBD2. This CDR3 spans 13 amino acids. Trimming at V came to 2 bases and at J to 6 bases, leaving 3 bases not matched to a gene. Germline CDR1 reads SGDLS; CDR2 reads YYNGEE.

CDR3 coding DNA: TGTGCCAGCAGCCCGAATGGGGGGTTAGACTATGGCTACACCTTC. Translation: CASSPNGGLDYGYTF. The chain links TRBV11-2 to TRBJ1-2; possible D gene TRBD1, 5 bases. This CDR3 contains 15 residues. Trimming left V 5 bases short and J 3 bases short, with 16 bases between. CDR1 and CDR2 from the germline V gene are SGHAT and FQNNGV.

The J gene is TRBJ2-2, the V gene TRBV19, with 8 bases fitting TRBD2. The J segment lost 1 base and the V segment lost 10 bases, leaving 5 bases of the junction unmatched. This CDR3 has 14 amino acids. Germline CDR1 and CDR2: LNHDA and SQIVND (reference sequence). This CDR3 is CATREGLNTGELFF. Here the CDR3 DNA reads TGTGCCACCCGGGAGGGACTGAACACCGGGGAGCTGTTTTTT.

This clone was found a few times. This rearrangement joins TRBV7-2 to TRBJ2-2; 7 bases agree with TRBD2. V lost 0 bases to trimming and J lost 4 bases; unmatched junction nucleotides: 2. Germline CDR1 SGHTA, CDR2 FQGNSA. This CDR3 has 15 residues. The chain's CDR3 is CASSLAGGLTGELFF. CDR3 bases: TGTGCCAGCAGCTTAGCGGGAGGGCTCACCGGGGAGCTGTTTTTT.